Listed below are T cell receptor beta chains from one sample, sequenced in a study of blood T cell repertoires in COVID-19. Profiled with immunoSEQ multiplex PCR; TCRdb holds only in-frame clones, not every one. The sample has around 100,000 clones, about 88% seen once. Sample: peripheral blood. These receptors were obtained from a man older than 75 with acute or convalescent COVID-19. Each CDR3 is given with its conserved first and last residue. The order of the fields is D gene, clone size, V gene, J gene, CDR3 protein, CDR3 DNA. D genes are given only for firm matches. Not every row has a clone size; where given, it reads once, few, many or a size class.

.	.	TRBV3-1/TRBV3-2	TRBJ1-1	CASSQEKRYTEAFF	TGTGCCAGCAGCCAAGAGAAACGGTACACTGAAGCTTTCTTT
.	.	TRBV19	TRBJ2-4	CASSPRGDLAKNIQYF	TGTGCCAGTAGTCCCAGGGGGGACCTAGCCAAAAACATTCAGTACTTC
.	.	TRBV27	TRBJ1-1	CASSIQGYETEAFF	TGTGCCAGCAGTATCCAGGGGTACGAAACTGAAGCTTTCTTT
TRBD1	few	TRBV19	TRBJ2-6	CASSATGAGANVLTF	TGTGCCAGTAGTGCAACAGGGGCTGGGGCCAACGTCCTGACTTTC
.	.	TRBV28	TRBJ1-2	CATHRVGYGYTF	TGTGCCACACACAGGGTAGGCTATGGCTACACCTTC
TRBD2	.	TRBV10-3	TRBJ2-2	CATYSGTSGKKNTGELFF	TGTGCCACCTACTCCGGGACTAGCGGGAAGAAAAACACCGGGGAGCTGTTTTTT
.	once	TRBV15	TRBJ2-7	CATSGSWAPSYEQYF	TGTGCCACCAGCGGGTCCTGGGCCCCTTCCTACGAGCAGTACTTC
TRBD1	.	TRBV7-2	TRBJ1-1	CASSLGQANTEAFF	TGTGCCAGCAGCCTTGGACAGGCAAACACTGAAGCTTTCTTT
TRBD2	.	TRBV29-1	TRBJ2-1	CSVVGGRTYNEQFF	TGCAGCGTTGTAGGCGGGAGGACTTACAATGAGCAGTTCTTC
.	.	TRBV2	TRBJ2-1	CASSPRRNNEQFF	TGTGCCAGCAGTCCCCGGCGGAACAATGAGCAGTTCTTC
.	.	TRBV19	TRBJ1-6	CASSQGDHNSPLHF	TGTGCCAGTAGTCAAGGGGATCATAATTCACCCCTCCACTTT
TRBD1	.	TRBV6-6	TRBJ2-1	CASALTGANGYEQFF	TGTGCCAGCGCCCTCACAGGGGCGAACGGTTACGAGCAGTTCTTC
.	few	TRBV7-8	TRBJ1-5	CASSPFPAQLSNQPQHF	TGTGCCAGCAGCCCATTCCCGGCACAACTAAGCAATCAGCCCCAGCATTTT
.	.	TRBV28	TRBJ2-5	CASSLRGRGEIETQYF	TGTGCCAGCAGTTTAAGAGGGAGGGGGGAGATAGAGACCCAGTACTTC
TRBD1	few	TRBV29-1	TRBJ1-2	CSAGDRTNYGYTF	TGCAGCGCCGGGGACAGAACCAACTATGGCTACACCTTC
.	.	TRBV7-9	TRBJ2-7	CASSLVIGQAYEQYF	TGTGCCAGCAGCTTAGTCATTGGACAAGCCTACGAGCAGTACTTC
TRBD1	few	TRBV18	TRBJ2-7	CASSPTGAYEQYF	TGTGCCAGCTCACCTACAGGGGCCTACGAGCAGTACTTC
TRBD1	.	TRBV7-8	TRBJ2-7	CASSGGQGPYEQYF	TGTGCCAGCAGCGGGGGACAGGGACCCTACGAGCAGTACTTC
TRBD2	.	TRBV20-1	TRBJ2-3	CSASSSGGADTQYF	TGCAGTGCTAGTAGTTCGGGAGGAGCAGATACGCAGTATTTT
TRBD2	.	TRBV7-2	TRBJ2-2	CASSSAGLAGNTGELFF	TGTGCCAGCAGCTCAGCTGGACTAGCGGGGAACACCGGGGAGCTGTTTTTT
.	.	TRBV27	TRBJ2-3	CASSFYSSTDTQYF	TGTGCCAGCAGTTTCTACTCGAGCACAGATACGCAGTATTTT
.	few	TRBV7-8	TRBJ2-2	CASSSGVFRELFF	TGTGCCAGCAGCTCCGGAGTCTTCCGGGAGCTGTTTTTT
.	.	TRBV3-1/TRBV3-2	TRBJ1-3	CASSPLQGSGNTIYF	TGTGCCAGCAGCCCTCTACAGGGTTCCGGAAACACCATATATTTT
TRBD2	.	TRBV3-1/TRBV3-2	TRBJ2-3	CASSQGGGAGDTQYF	TGTGCCAGCAGCCAAGGCGGGGGAGCGGGGGATACGCAGTATTTT
.	once	TRBV3-1/TRBV3-2	TRBJ2-7	CASSQDGAEQYF	TGTGCCAGCAGCCAAGATGGGGCAGAGCAGTACTTC
.	.	TRBV6-5	TRBJ1-1	CASSTQPGRTEAFF	TGTGCCAGCAGTACCCAGCCCGGGAGGACTGAAGCTTTCTTT
.	.	TRBV19	TRBJ1-5	CASSIVTYQPQHF	TGTGCCAGTAGTATAGTGACTTATCAGCCCCAGCATTTT
.	.	TRBV5-1	TRBJ2-7	CASSRIGSYEQYF	TGCGCCAGCAGCCGTATCGGCTCCTACGAGCAGTACTTC
.	.	TRBV6-5	TRBJ1-3	CASSYSGNSGNTIYF	TGTGCCAGCAGTTACTCGGGCAACTCTGGAAACACCATATATTTT
TRBD2	.	TRBV5-1	TRBJ2-7	CASSAGLAGEFEQYF	TGCGCCAGCAGCGCGGGACTAGCGGGTGAATTCGAGCAGTACTTC
TRBD2	.	TRBV6-5	TRBJ2-1	CASSRAGKDNEQFF	TGTGCCAGCAGTCGAGCGGGAAAGGACAATGAGCAGTTCTTC
TRBD1	.	TRBV5-4	TRBJ1-1	CASSPTKGARRTEAFF	TGTGCCAGCAGCCCGACGAAGGGGGCGCGGAGGACTGAAGCTTTCTTT
.	.	TRBV6-2/TRBV6-3	TRBJ2-5	CASSRSLIRLEETQYF	TGTGCCAGCAGCCGCTCCCTAATAAGACTAGAAGAGACCCAGTACTTC
.	.	TRBV15	TRBJ2-6	CATSRGISSGANVLTF	TGTGCCACCAGCAGAGGCATCAGCTCTGGGGCCAACGTCCTGACTTTC
TRBD1	few	TRBV9	TRBJ2-5	CASSPGQGWGRETQYF	TGTGCCAGCAGCCCTGGACAGGGATGGGGGCGGGAGACCCAGTACTTC
.	.	TRBV5-1	TRBJ2-7	CASSLGGKVYEQYF	TGCGCCAGCAGCTTGGGAGGGAAGGTATACGAGCAGTACTTC
TRBD1	.	TRBV2	TRBJ1-6	CASSGQGYNSPLHF	TGTGCCAGCAGCGGACAGGGGTATAATTCACCCCTCCACTTT
.	.	TRBV5-6	TRBJ1-2	CASSLPGRDGYTF	TGTGCCAGCAGCTTGCCCGGGAGGGATGGCTACACCTTC
.	.	TRBV6-5	TRBJ2-3	CASSYRAGITDTQYF	TGTGCCAGCAGTTATAGGGCAGGGATTACAGATACGCAGTATTTT
.	.	TRBV7-2	TRBJ2-1	CASSVNLNEQFF	TGTGCCAGCAGCGTCAACTTGAATGAGCAGTTCTTC
TRBD1	few	TRBV27	TRBJ2-7	CASSPRTGGLTYEQYF	TGTGCCAGCAGTCCCCGCACAGGGGGCCTAACCTACGAGCAGTACTTC
.	.	TRBV4-3	TRBJ1-2	CASSQDSAGNYGYTF	TGCGCCAGCAGCCAAGATTCGGCAGGCAACTATGGCTACACCTTC
.	.	TRBV27	TRBJ2-1	CASKMDSVVFDEQFF	TGTGCCAGTAAGATGGACTCCGTGGTTTTTGATGAGCAGTTCTTC
TRBD1	.	TRBV2	TRBJ1-3	CASSSTGGGNTIYF	TGTGCCAGCAGTTCCACAGGGGGCGGAAACACCATATATTTT
.	.	TRBV28	TRBJ1-5	CASSGQGHSNQPQHF	TGTGCCAGCAGCGGGCAGGGGCATAGCAATCAGCCCCAGCATTTT
TRBD1	.	TRBV6-2/TRBV6-3	TRBJ1-5	CASSFTGGNQPQHF	TGTGCCAGCAGTTTCACAGGGGGCAATCAGCCCCAGCATTTT
TRBD1	.	TRBV6-2/TRBV6-3	TRBJ1-2	CASSVPGQGARGYTF	TGTGCCAGCAGTGTTCCGGGACAGGGGGCGCGAGGCTACACCTTC
.	once	TRBV27	TRBJ1-1	CASSLLPVSNTEAFF	TGTGCCAGCAGTTTACTTCCAGTATCGAACACTGAAGCTTTCTTT